The rows below give T cell receptor beta chains drawn from one sample of a study of blood T cell repertoires in COVID-19. Method: immunoSEQ multiplex PCR; TCRdb's copy keeps in-frame clones and lacks some. The table records approximately 500,000 clones, around nine tenths of them present only once. Sequenced material: peripheral blood. The receptors originated from a woman in her fifties or sixties with COVID-19, enrolled during active disease. Each CDR3 is given with its conserved first and last residue. The D gene is left open where the match is weak. For some rows the clone size is stated as once, few or many, or as a class when expanded; others skip it.

>TRBD1|-|TRBV6-5|TRBJ2-2
CASSKGTGNTGELFF
TGTGCCAGCTCCAAGGGGACAGGGAACACCGGGGAGCTGTTTTTT
>-|-|TRBV18|TRBJ1-6
CASSPTEREAHSPLHF
TGTGCCAGCTCACCAACCGAAAGGGAGGCTCATTCACCCCTCCACTTT
>-|few|TRBV19|TRBJ1-1
CASSIRTAEAFF
TGTGCCAGTAGTATACGGACAGCTGAGGCTTTCTTT
>TRBD2|-|TRBV29-1|TRBJ2-1
CSVGGGDSSYNEQFF
TGCAGCGTGGGGGGAGGGGACTCCTCCTACAATGAGCAGTTCTTC
>-|-|TRBV2|TRBJ1-2
CASNDFPGDYGYTF
TGTGCCAGCAACGACTTTCCAGGGGACTATGGCTACACCTTC
>-|few|TRBV19|TRBJ1-2
CASFESRGLYGYTF
TGTGCCAGTTTTGAATCCAGGGGCCTCTATGGCTACACCTTC
>TRBD2|-|TRBV2|TRBJ2-3
CASTKLAGAPDTQYF
TGTGCCAGTACCAAACTAGCGGGGGCCCCAGATACGCAGTATTTT
>-|-|TRBV19|TRBJ2-1
CASSIGGGSSYNEQFF
TGTGCCAGTAGTATAGGCGGCGGAAGCTCCTACAATGAGCAGTTCTTC
>-|-|TRBV2|TRBJ2-1
CASSVLAGYNEQFF
TGTGCCAGCAGTGTCTTGGCGGGGTACAATGAGCAGTTCTTC
>-|-|TRBV6-5|TRBJ2-1
CASRSDRSSYNEQFF
TGTGCCAGCAGATCCGACAGGAGCTCCTACAATGAGCAGTTCTTC
>-|-|TRBV7-9|TRBJ2-5
CASSLDFVGGETQYF
TGTGCCAGCAGCTTAGATTTCGTGGGAGGAGAGACCCAGTACTTC
>TRBD1|-|TRBV6-5|TRBJ1-4
CASSSDRGNEKLFF
TGTGCCAGCAGTTCCGACAGGGGTAATGAAAAACTGTTTTTT
>-|-|TRBV5-4|TRBJ2-1
CAMSGRRGRNEQFF
TGTGCCATGTCGGGCAGAAGGGGTAGGAATGAGCAGTTCTTC
>TRBD1|once|TRBV5-1|TRBJ1-6
CASSLEGLNRGLLSYNSPLHF
TGCGCCAGCAGCTTGGAGGGGTTAAACAGGGGCCTCCTCTCCTATAATTCACCCCTCCACTTT
>TRBD1|-|TRBV5-1|TRBJ1-2
CASSPGTGRSYGYTF
TGCGCCAGCAGCCCCGGGACAGGGAGGTCCTATGGCTACACCTTC
>-|-|TRBV12-3/TRBV12-4|TRBJ2-1
CASSARGEQFF
TGTGCCAGCAGTGCCCGAGGGGAGCAGTTCTTC
>-|once|TRBV11-3|TRBJ2-1
CASSLKGAEGYNEQFF
TGTGCCAGCAGCTTAAAGGGTGCGGAGGGCTACAATGAGCAGTTCTTC
>-|-|TRBV29-1|TRBJ1-1
CSVARGVVTEAFF
TGCAGCGTCGCACGGGGGGTGGTCACTGAAGCTTTCTTT
>-|-|TRBV5-1|TRBJ1-1
CASSLEFGITNTEAFF
TGCGCCAGCAGCTTGGAGTTCGGGATAACGAACACTGAAGCTTTCTTT
>-|-|TRBV9|TRBJ2-5
CASSPPQGIETQYF
TGTGCCAGCAGCCCCCCGCAGGGGATCGAGACCCAGTACTTC
>TRBD1|-|TRBV6-5|TRBJ1-2
CASRQGASNYGYTF
TGTGCCAGCAGGCAGGGGGCTTCTAACTATGGCTACACCTTC
>-|-|TRBV29-1|TRBJ2-2
CSAQIGQGKLAGTSPRELFF
TGCAGCGCCCAGATCGGACAGGGAAAGCTAGCGGGGACTAGCCCCCGGGAGCTGTTTTTT
>TRBD2|-|TRBV7-9|TRBJ2-2
CASSLALRRGGRTGELFF
TGTGCCAGCAGCTTAGCCCTCCGGCGGGGGGGAAGGACCGGGGAGCTGTTTTTT
>TRBD2|-|TRBV24-1|TRBJ2-2
CATSAPPGVAGGNTGELFF
TGTGCCACCAGCGCACCTCCGGGGGTAGCGGGGGGCAACACCGGGGAGCTGTTTTTT
>TRBD1|-|TRBV10-3|TRBJ2-7
CAIRGTGDEQYF
TGTGCCATCAGGGGGACAGGGGACGAGCAATACTTC
>-|once|TRBV29-1|TRBJ2-5
CSVAAGGETQYF
TGCAGCGTTGCAGCGGGTGGGGAGACCCAGTACTTC
>TRBD1|-|TRBV5-1|TRBJ2-3
CASSLGTEVDTQYF
TGCGCCAGCAGCTTAGGGACAGAAGTAGATACGCAGTATTTT
>TRBD2|few|TRBV4-1|TRBJ2-1
CASSHTLAGEDNEQFF
TGCGCCAGCAGCCATACTTTAGCGGGGGAGGACAATGAGCAGTTCTTC
>-|-|TRBV12-3/TRBV12-4|TRBJ1-2
CASSYNRVYGYTF
TGTGCCAGCAGTTACAACAGGGTCTACGGCTACACCTTC
>-|-|TRBV19|TRBJ1-2
CASSIQRDTLYGYTF
TGTGCCAGTAGTATACAACGGGACACTCTCTATGGCTACACCTTC
>-|-|TRBV10-2|TRBJ2-7
CAIKRDTSSYEQYF
TGCGCCATCAAGAGGGACACAAGCTCCTACGAGCAGTACTTC
>TRBD2|-|TRBV19|TRBJ2-7
CASSNGREGDEQYF
TGTGCCAGTAGTAACGGGAGGGAAGGGGACGAGCAGTACTTC
>TRBD1|-|TRBV9|TRBJ1-2
CASSRRDSSVIYGYTF
TGTGCCAGCAGCAGACGGGACAGCAGCGTTATCTATGGCTACACCTTC
>-|-|TRBV30|TRBJ1-2
CAWSVLGGNYGYTF
TGTGCCTGGAGTGTACTCGGGGGAAACTATGGCTACACCTTC
>TRBD1|once|TRBV25-1|TRBJ1-1
CASNSLEQGAFF
TGTGCCAGCAATTCACTTGAACAGGGGGCTTTCTTT
>-|once|TRBV4-1|TRBJ2-3
CASSQDLTRDTQYF
TGCGCCAGCAGCCAAGATCTTACGAGGGATACGCAGTATTTT
>-|-|TRBV7-6|TRBJ2-2
CASSLLLNTGELFF
TGTGCCAGCAGCTTACTTTTGAACACCGGGGAGCTGTTTTTT
>-|-|TRBV6-1|TRBJ2-1
CASSEASGESYNEQFF
TGTGCCAGCAGTGAGGCCTCGGGGGAGAGTTACAATGAGCAGTTCTTC